Listed below are T cell receptor beta chains from one sample, sequenced in a study of human versus mouse CDR3 diversity and MHC coevolution. Method: immunoSEQ multiplex PCR; TCRdb's copy keeps in-frame clones and lacks some. Of some 82,000 clones in the sample, just under 95% were seen once. The sequencing input was naive CD4+ T cells from blood. The receptors originated from a person between 30 and 69 years old in good health. Each CDR3 is given with its conserved first and last residue. The D gene is left open where the match is weak. Clone size is not always given. Where it is, it says once, few, many or a class for expanded clones.

TRBV7-2,TRBD1,NA,TRBJ2-7,TGTGCCAGCAGCTTTAGGGACAGGGGAGCCGAGCAGTACTTC,CASSFRDRGAEQYF
TRBV7-9,TRBD2,NA,TRBJ2-7,TGTGCCAGCAGCCGCGGAGCGGGAGGGAACGAGCAGTACTTC,CASSRGAGGNEQYF
TRBV7-2,TRBD1,NA,TRBJ1-5,TGTGCCAGCAGCCCAAGGACAGGTTCTAGCAATCAGCCCCAGCATTTT,CASSPRTGSSNQPQHF
TRBV19,TRBD1,NA,TRBJ2-3,TGTGCCAGTAGTACCGGGGGGACAGGGAATACGCAGTATTTT,CASSTGGTGNTQYF
TRBV5-4,TRBD1,once,TRBJ1-4,TGTGCCAGCAACTCTCAGGGGGAGTCTAATGAAAAACTGTTTTTT,CASNSQGESNEKLFF
TRBV4-2,TRBD1,once,TRBJ1-1,TGTGCCAGCAGCCCCTCACAGGGGTACACTGAAGCTTTCTTT,CASSPSQGYTEAFF
TRBV10-3,TRBD1,NA,TRBJ2-7,TGTGCCATCAGAAGACAGGGGAAGGTGGACGAGCAGTACTTC,CAIRRQGKVDEQYF
TRBV9,TRBD1,NA,TRBJ1-6,TGTGCCAGCAGCGTAGAGGGGACAGGGGTATCACCCCTCCACTTT,CASSVEGTGVSPLHF
TRBV14,NA,once,TRBJ1-2,TGTGCCAGCAGCCCCCTTTCGAAGGTCGGCGGGGGAGGCTACACCTTC,CASSPLSKVGGGGYTF
TRBV7-9,NA,NA,TRBJ1-1,TGTGCCAGCAGCTTAGAGGTGGGCGGCACTCGGGGAGCTTTCTTT,CASSLEVGGTRGAFF
TRBV19,TRBD1,NA,TRBJ1-6,TGTGCCAGTAGTACCCGGGACAGGGTGCAAGATAATTCGCCCCTCCACTTT,CASSTRDRVQDNSPLHF
TRBV19,NA,NA,TRBJ1-5,TGTGCCAGTAGTATAGCGAGCCGTCAGCCCCAGCATTTT,CASSIASRQPQHF
TRBV4-1,NA,NA,TRBJ2-7,TGCGCCAGCAGCCAAGAAACCCTCAGGCGCGAGCAGTACTTC,CASSQETLRREQYF
TRBV4-3,NA,NA,TRBJ1-2,TGCGCCAGCAGCCAAGAGTTTCGGCAGGGAACTAACTATGGCTACACCTTC,CASSQEFRQGTNYGYTF
TRBV30,NA,NA,TRBJ2-1,TGTGCCTGGAGCCCGGGACTGGTGGCACTCAATGAGCAGTTCTTC,CAWSPGLVALNEQFF
TRBV19,NA,few,TRBJ1-4,TGTGCCAGTAGTATTATCACAGCAACTAATGAAAAACTGTTTTTT,CASSIITATNEKLFF
TRBV27,TRBD1,NA,TRBJ2-3,TGTGCCAGCAAACGACAGGGTGGAGATACGCAGTATTTT,CASKRQGGDTQYF
TRBV18,NA,NA,TRBJ1-2,TGTGCCAGCTCACCTTTCATAGACAGACCGTCTAATGGTTCGGGCTACACCTTC,CASSPFIDRPSNGSGYTF
TRBV29-1,NA,NA,TRBJ2-5,TGCAGCACGACGGCGGGGCGGGAGACCCAGTACTTC,CSTTAGRETQYF
TRBV9,TRBD1,NA,TRBJ1-5,TGTGCCAGCAGCCCCAGACAGGGGGATCAGCCCCAGCATTTT,CASSPRQGDQPQHF
TRBV5-1,TRBD2,NA,TRBJ2-7,TGCGCCAGCAGCATCCCCACGGGAGCGGGGTTACAAGAGCAGTACTTC,CASSIPTGAGLQEQYF
TRBV7-8,NA,NA,TRBJ1-2,TGTGCCAGCAGCGACCCGGGGGAACCAGCTAACTATGGCTACACCTTC,CASSDPGEPANYGYTF
TRBV9,TRBD1,NA,TRBJ1-2,TGTGCCAGCAGCCACCCGGGACAGGGAGCAAGCTACACCTTC,CASSHPGQGASYTF
TRBV9,NA,NA,TRBJ1-3,TGTGCCAGCAGCGTAGGGTATCGGCAGGGCACTGGAAACACCATATATTTT,CASSVGYRQGTGNTIYF
TRBV5-1,NA,NA,TRBJ1-1,TGCGCCAGCAGCTTGTCGGGGGGCAACACTGAAGCTTTCTTT,CASSLSGGNTEAFF
TRBV6-5,TRBD1,NA,TRBJ2-7,TGTGCCAGCAGACGGGACAGGGTTATCGACGAGCAGTACTTC,CASRRDRVIDEQYF